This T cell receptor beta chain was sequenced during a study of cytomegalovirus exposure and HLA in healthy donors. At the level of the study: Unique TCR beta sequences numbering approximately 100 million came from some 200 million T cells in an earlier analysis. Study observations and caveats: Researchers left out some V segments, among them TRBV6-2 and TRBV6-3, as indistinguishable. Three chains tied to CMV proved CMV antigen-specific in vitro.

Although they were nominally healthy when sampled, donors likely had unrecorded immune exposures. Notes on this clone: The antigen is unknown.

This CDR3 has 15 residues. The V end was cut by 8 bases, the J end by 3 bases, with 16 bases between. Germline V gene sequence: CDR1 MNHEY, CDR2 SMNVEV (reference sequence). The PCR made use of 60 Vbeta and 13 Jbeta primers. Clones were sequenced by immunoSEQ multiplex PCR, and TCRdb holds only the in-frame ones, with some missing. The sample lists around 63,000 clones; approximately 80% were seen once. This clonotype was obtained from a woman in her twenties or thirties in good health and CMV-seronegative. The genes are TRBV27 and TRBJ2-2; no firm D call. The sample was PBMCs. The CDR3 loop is CASRPRGTYTGELFF. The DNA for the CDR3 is TGTGCCAGCCGCCCCCGAGGTACTTACACCGGGGAGCTGTTTTTT.